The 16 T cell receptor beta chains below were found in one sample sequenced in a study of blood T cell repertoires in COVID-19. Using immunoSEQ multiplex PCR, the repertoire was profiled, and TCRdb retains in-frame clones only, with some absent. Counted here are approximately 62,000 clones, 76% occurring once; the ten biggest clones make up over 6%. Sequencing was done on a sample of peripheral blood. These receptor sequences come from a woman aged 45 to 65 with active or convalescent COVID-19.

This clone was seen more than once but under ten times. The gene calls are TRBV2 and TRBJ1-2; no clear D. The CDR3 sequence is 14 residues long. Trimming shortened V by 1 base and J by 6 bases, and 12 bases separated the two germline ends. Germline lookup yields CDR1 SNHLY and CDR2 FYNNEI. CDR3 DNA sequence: TGTGCCAGCAGTGAAGAGCCACAGTCCAATGGCTACACCTTC. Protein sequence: CASSEEPQSNGYTF.

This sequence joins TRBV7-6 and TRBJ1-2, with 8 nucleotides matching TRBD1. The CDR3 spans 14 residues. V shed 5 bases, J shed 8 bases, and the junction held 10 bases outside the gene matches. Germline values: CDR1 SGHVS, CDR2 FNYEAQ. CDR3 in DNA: TGTGCCAGCAGCCCGGACAGGGCCCAAGTCGGCTACACCTTC. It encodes CASSPDRAQVGYTF. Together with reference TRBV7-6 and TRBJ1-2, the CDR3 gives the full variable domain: GAGVSQSPRYKVTKRGQDVALRCDPISGHVSLYWYRQALGQGPEFLTYFNYEAQQDKSGLPNDRFSAERPEGSISTLTIQRTEQRDSAMYRCASSPDRAQVGYTFGSGTRLTVV.

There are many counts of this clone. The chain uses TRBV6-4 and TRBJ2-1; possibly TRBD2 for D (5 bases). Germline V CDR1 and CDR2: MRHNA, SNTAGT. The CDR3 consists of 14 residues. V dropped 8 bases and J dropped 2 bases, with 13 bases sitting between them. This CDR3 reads CASSEGSAYNEQFF. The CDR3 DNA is TGTGCCAGCTCCGAGGGCTCGGCCTACAATGAGCAGTTCTTC.

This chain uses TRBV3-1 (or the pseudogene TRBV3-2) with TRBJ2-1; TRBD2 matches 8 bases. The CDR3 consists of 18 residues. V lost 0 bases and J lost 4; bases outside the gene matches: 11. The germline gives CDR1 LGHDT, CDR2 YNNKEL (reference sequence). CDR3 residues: CASSQDLGAGGGYNEQFF. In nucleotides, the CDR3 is TGTGCCAGCAGCCAAGACTTAGGGGCGGGAGGAGGGTACAATGAGCAGTTCTTC.

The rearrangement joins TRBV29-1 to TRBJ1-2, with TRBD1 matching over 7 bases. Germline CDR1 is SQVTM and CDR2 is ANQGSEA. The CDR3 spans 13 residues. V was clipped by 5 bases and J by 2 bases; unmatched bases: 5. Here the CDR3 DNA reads TGCAGCGTTCCCCCGACAGGGAACTATGGCTACACCTTC. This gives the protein CSVPPTGNYGYTF.

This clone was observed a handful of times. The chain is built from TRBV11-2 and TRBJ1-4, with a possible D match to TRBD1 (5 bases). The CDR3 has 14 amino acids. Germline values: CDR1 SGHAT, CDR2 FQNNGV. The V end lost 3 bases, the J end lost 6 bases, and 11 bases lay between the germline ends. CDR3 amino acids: CASSFRGLDEKLFF. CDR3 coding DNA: TGTGCCAGCAGCTTTAGGGGATTGGATGAAAAACTGTTTTTT.

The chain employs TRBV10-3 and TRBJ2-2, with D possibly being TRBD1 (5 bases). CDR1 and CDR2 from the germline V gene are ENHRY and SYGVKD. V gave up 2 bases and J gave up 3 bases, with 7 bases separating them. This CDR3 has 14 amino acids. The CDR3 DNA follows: TGTGCCATCAGTGAGGGCAGGGACACCGGGGAGCTGTTTTTT. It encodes CAISEGRDTGELFF.

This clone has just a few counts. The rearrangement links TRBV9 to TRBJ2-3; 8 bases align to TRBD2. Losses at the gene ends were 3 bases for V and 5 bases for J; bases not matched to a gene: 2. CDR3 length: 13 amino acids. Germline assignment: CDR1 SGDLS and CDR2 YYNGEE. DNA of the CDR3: TGTGCCAGCAGCGCGGGGGGGATAGATACGCAGTATTTT. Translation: CASSAGGIDTQYF.

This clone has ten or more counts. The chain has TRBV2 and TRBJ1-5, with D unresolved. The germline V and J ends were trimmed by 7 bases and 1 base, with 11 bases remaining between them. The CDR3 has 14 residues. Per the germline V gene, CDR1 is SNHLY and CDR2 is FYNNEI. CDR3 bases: TGTGCCAGCAAAGGAGGGTGGAGCAATCAGCCCCAGCATTTT. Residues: CASKGGWSNQPQHF.

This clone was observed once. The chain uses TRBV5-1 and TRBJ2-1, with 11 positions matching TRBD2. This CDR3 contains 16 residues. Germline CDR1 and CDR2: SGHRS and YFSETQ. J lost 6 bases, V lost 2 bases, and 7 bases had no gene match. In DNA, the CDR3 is TGCGCCAGCAGCTTTACCGGGACTAGCGGCCGCAATGAGCAGTTCTTC. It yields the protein CASSFTGTSGRNEQFF.

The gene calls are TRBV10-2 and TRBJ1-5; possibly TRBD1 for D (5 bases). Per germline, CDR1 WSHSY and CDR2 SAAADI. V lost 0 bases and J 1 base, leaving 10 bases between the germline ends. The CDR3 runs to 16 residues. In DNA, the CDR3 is TGCGCCAGCAGTGAGTCACCAGGGAACAGCAATCAGCCCCAGCATTTT. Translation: CASSESPGNSNQPQHF.

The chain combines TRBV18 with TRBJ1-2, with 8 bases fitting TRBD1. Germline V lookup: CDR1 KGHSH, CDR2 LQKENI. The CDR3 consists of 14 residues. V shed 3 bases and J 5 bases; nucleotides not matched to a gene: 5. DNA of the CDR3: TGTGCCAGCTCACCTCAGGGGGCGATTTATGGCTACACCTTC. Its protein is CASSPQGAIYGYTF.

CDR3 sequence: CATSDLTGVWDYGYTF. The CDR3 region has the DNA TGTGCCACCAGTGATTTGACAGGGGTATGGGACTATGGCTACACCTTC. This rearrangement joins TRBV24-1 to TRBJ1-2; TRBD1 aligns across 7 bases. V lost 0 bases to trimming and J lost 3 bases; unmatched junction nucleotides: 6. Germline values: CDR1 KGHDR, CDR2 SFDVKD. The CDR3 covers 16 residues.

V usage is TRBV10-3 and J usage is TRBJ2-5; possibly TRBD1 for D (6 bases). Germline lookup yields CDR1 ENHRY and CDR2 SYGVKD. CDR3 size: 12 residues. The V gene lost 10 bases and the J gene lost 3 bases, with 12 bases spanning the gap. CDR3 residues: CATRKGEETQYF. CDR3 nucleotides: TGTGCCACCCGCAAGGGGGAAGAGACCCAGTACTTC.

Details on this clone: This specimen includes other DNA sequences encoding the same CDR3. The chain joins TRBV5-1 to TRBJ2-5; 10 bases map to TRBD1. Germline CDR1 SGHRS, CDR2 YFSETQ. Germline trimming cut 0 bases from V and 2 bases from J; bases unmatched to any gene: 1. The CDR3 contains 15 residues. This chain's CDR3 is CASSLGGQGQETQYF. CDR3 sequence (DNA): TGCGCCAGCAGCTTGGGGGGACAGGGGCAAGAGACCCAGTACTTC.

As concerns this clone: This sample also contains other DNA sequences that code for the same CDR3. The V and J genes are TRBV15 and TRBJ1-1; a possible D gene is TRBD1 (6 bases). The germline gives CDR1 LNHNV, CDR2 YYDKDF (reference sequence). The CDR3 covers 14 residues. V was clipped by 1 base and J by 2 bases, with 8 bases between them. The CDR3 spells CATSRGGGNTEAFF. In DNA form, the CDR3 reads TGTGCCACCAGCAGAGGGGGGGGCAACACTGAAGCTTTCTTT.